This T cell receptor (beta chain) was retrieved from a study of blood T cell repertoires in COVID-19. Across the study: There were acute and convalescent COVID-19 samples, and they came from the United States, Italy and Spain. PBMCs, B-cell-depleted T cells, or T cells provided the cDNA or gDNA that made up the material.

Germline-derived CDR1 and CDR2 are MNHNY and SVGAGI (reference sequence). This CDR3 contains 14 residues. Between the trimmed V and J ends, which lost 2 bases and 7 bases, there was a span of 14 bases. The repertoire was sequenced with immunoSEQ multiplex PCR; TCRdb's copy has only in-frame clones and lacks some. This table has approximately 150,000 clones, roughly 88% appearing once. This clone showed up just once. The sequenced material came from peripheral blood. This TCR derives from a woman in her 50s in a cohort sampled during active or convalescent COVID-19. The chain has TRBV6-6 and TRBJ1-1; D call uncertain. In DNA, the CDR3 is TGTGCCAGCAGTTACCCCGACACCAGAATTGAAGCTTTCTTT. Translation: CASSYPDTRIEAFF.